The table lists the clone carrying this T cell receptor (beta chain) with a count of one. The V gene's germline CDR1 is GTSNPN and CDR2 SVGIG (reference sequence). V trimming: 4 bases; J trimming: 0 bases; junction bases outside the gene matches: 5. The CDR3 is made up of 14 amino acids. The repertoire was sequenced with immunoSEQ multiplex PCR; TCRdb's copy has only in-frame clones and lacks some. The sample consists of 95,000 to 150,000 clones, approximately 83% of them appearing once. These data come from a study of blood T cell repertoires in COVID-19. About the study: Italy, Spain and the United States were the sources of the convalescent and acute COVID-19 samples.

The sequenced sample was peripheral blood. The rearrangement joins TRBV30 to TRBJ1-1, with 7 bases matching TRBD1. The sequence was obtained from a woman aged 70-85 years with acute or convalescent COVID-19. The CDR3 nucleotides are TGTGCCTGGATTCAGACAGGGATGAACACTGAAGCTTTCTTT. Protein sequence: CAWIQTGMNTEAFF.